The clone carrying this TCR beta chain was seen ten or more times. The antigen remains unidentified. The study amplified TCR beta CDR3 regions using RNA transcripts. HTBI-primed first-round RT-PCR preceded second-round multiplex PCR. TCRdb re-derived calls from the multiplex PCR reads in MiXCR, one entry per CDR3 protein. The data hold approximately 1.2 million distinct CDR3 sequences, with 35% to 45% observed a single time. The CDR3 sequence is 14 residues long. Trimming pared 5 bases from V and 8 bases from J, leaving 15 bases between. The entry originates in a study of Graves' ophthalmopathy and Graves' hyperthyroidism. Broader study findings: Among thyroid clonotypes expanded above 0.001 frequency, most also appeared in blood.

Uncontrolled infections, other autoimmune diseases, pregnancy or lactation barred patients from enrollment. This TCR was recovered from an adult man with Graves' hyperthyroidism. The J gene is TRBJ1-4, the V gene TRBV12-3 or TRBV12-4; D ambiguous. The sample was peripheral blood or thyroid tissue (not recorded which). CDR3 protein: CASSDPGPGEKLFF. The CDR3 DNA sequence: TGTGCCAGCAGTGATCCGGGTCCGGGGGAAAAACTGTTTTTT.